These 26 T cell receptor beta chains were sequenced from one sample in a study of spatial heterogeneity in lung cancer (dated by TCRdb to between 2019 and 2020). The protocol used for the library was 5' RACE. Sequenced using a NextSeq 500. TCRdb reworked the public reads: Q25 trimming with fastp, MiXCR clone assembly, productive beta chains retained. Rows are unified per CDR3 protein, each entry keeping the most common DNA and genes. The sample table shows around 2,000 distinct CDR3 sequences, and just over 3% are seen once. The ten largest clones represent around 12% of the sample. The time point label for this specimen denotes: sample taken at primary tumor resection. General conclusions and limits of the study: The tumor nonsynonymous mutation count correlated with the number of expanded intratumoral alpha and beta TCRs.

Which antigens these TCRs recognize remains unknown. Source: lung tumor tissue, taken at surgery. These receptors came from a female donor with early-stage non-small cell lung cancer.

This clonotype is medium-sized within its sample. V usage is TRBV20-1 and J usage is TRBJ1-1, with D perhaps TRBD1 (6 bases). The CDR3 totals 14 residues. V was cut by 5 bases and J by 4 bases, with 17 bases left in between. The germline gives CDR1 DFQATT, CDR2 SNEGSKA (reference sequence). For the CDR3, the DNA is TGCAGTGCTCCAATTCTCAGGGGAGGCACTGAAGCTTTCTTT. Translating gives CSAPILRGGTEAFF.

By sample share, this clonotype is medium-sized. The V call is TRBV7-9, the J call TRBJ1-1; D not resolved. V lost 2 bases, J lost 0 bases, and 4 bases lay in between. CDR3 length equals 13 residues. CDR1 is SEHNR, CDR2 FQNEAQ, per germline (reference sequence). CDR3 DNA: TGTGCCAGCAGCTTAACAATGAACACTGAAGCTTTCTTT. Its protein product is CASSLTMNTEAFF.

In its sample, this clonotype is medium-sized. The CDR3: CASTPSWTGFFEKLFF. CDR3 sequence (DNA): TGTGCCAGCACCCCAAGTTGGACAGGGTTTTTTGAAAAACTGTTTTTT. The genes are TRBV27 and TRBJ1-4; TRBD1 matches at 8 bases. CDR1 and CDR2 from the germline V gene are MNHEY and SMNVEV (reference sequence). The CDR3 has 16 amino acids. The trim removed 7 bases at V and 7 bases at J, leaving 14 bases unmatched.

In this sample, this clonotype is medium-sized. V is TRBV7-2 and J is TRBJ2-1, with 7 bases matching TRBD1. Trimming cost V 5 bases and J 7 bases; bases outside gene matches: 8. There are 14 residues in the CDR3. Germline CDR1 SGHTA, CDR2 FQGNSA. CDR3 coding DNA: TGTGCCAGCAGCCCGGACAGGAGGCGAAATGAGCAGTTCTTC. Translating gives CASSPDRRRNEQFF.

In its sample, this clonotype is medium-sized (0.01 to 0.1%). The chain carries TRBV20-1 and TRBJ1-3; 7 nucleotides match TRBD1. Germline V gene lookup returns CDR1 DFQATT and CDR2 SNEGSKA (reference sequence). The trim removed 5 bases at V and 3 bases at J, leaving 4 bases unmatched. The CDR3 extends over 13 amino acids. Here the CDR3 DNA reads TGCAGTGCTCTGACAGGGAGTGGAAACACCATATATTTT. Translated, it gives CSALTGSGNTIYF.

This clonotype is judged medium-sized. This chain joins TRBV7-9 and TRBJ1-2; TRBD1 matches 9 bases. The CDR3 is made up of 14 amino acids. CDR1 and CDR2 from the germline V gene are SEHNR and FQNEAQ (reference sequence). V dropped 2 bases and J dropped 8; count of bases not matched to a gene: 6. The CDR3 loop reads CASSLSGTGIGYTF. CDR3 in DNA: TGTGCCAGCAGCTTATCCGGGACAGGGATCGGCTACACCTTC.

By its share, this clonotype is medium-sized. The V and J genes are TRBV2 and TRBJ2-7; 10 bases are a match to TRBD1. The CDR3 is made up of 16 amino acids. The V gene end was trimmed by 6 bases and the J gene end by 3 bases; junction bases not matched to a gene: 11. Germline CDR1 reads SNHLY; CDR2 reads FYNNEI. The CDR3 coding sequence is TGTGCCAGCAGCGCCGCCGGGACAGGGGACTTCTACGAGCAGTACTTC. Protein: CASSAAGTGDFYEQYF.

This clonotype is categorized as medium-sized. The V and J genes are TRBV20-1 and TRBJ2-7, with 7 positions matching TRBD2. CDR3 size: 13 residues. The germline V gene has CDR1 DFQATT and CDR2 SNEGSKA (reference sequence). The V gene end was trimmed by 2 bases and the J gene end by 3 bases; junction bases not matched to a gene: 4. The CDR3: CSARLRENYEQYF. The CDR3 nucleotides are TGCAGTGCTAGATTGCGGGAGAACTACGAGCAGTACTTC.

This clonotype was detected ten times or more. J is TRBJ1-1 and V is TRBV20-1; D remains unclear. Trimming removed 5 bases at V and 5 bases at J, with 15 bases between. Germline V gives CDR1 DFQATT, CDR2 SNEGSKA (reference sequence). This CDR3 region has 13 residues. CDR3 amino acids: CSAGGRLGTEAFF. CDR3 bases: TGCAGTGCTGGAGGGCGATTAGGAACTGAAGCTTTCTTT.

In its sample, this clonotype ranks as large. The chain is built from TRBV10-3 and TRBJ2-1, with TRBD2 identical over 13 bases. The CDR3 is made up of 13 amino acids. J lost 9 bases, V lost 10 bases, and 6 bases had no gene match. Germline CDR1 reads ENHRY; CDR2 reads SYGVKD. The CDR3 protein is CATSGTSGVEQFF. CDR3 bases: TGTGCCACCTCCGGGACTAGCGGGGTTGAGCAGTTCTTC.

This clonotype is medium-sized by share. The chain uses TRBV4-3 and TRBJ1-2, with D uncertain. CDR3 length: 13 amino acids. Trimming left V 0 bases short and J 6 bases short, with 8 bases between. Germline V CDR1 and CDR2: LGHNA, YSLEER. The CDR3 sequence is CASSQDRVNGYTF. CDR3 DNA: TGCGCCAGCAGCCAAGATCGGGTAAATGGCTACACCTTC.

By frequency in the sample, this clonotype is medium-sized. The chain couples TRBV6-2 or TRBV6-3 to TRBJ2-2; tentatively, D is TRBD1 (6 bases). The CDR3 is 14 residues long. Trimming shortened V by 8 bases and J by 5 bases, and 15 bases separated the two germline ends. Looked up from germline, CDR1 is MNHEY and CDR2 is SVGEGT. CDR3 sequence reads: CASLLQGRTGELFF. CDR3 DNA sequence: TGTGCCAGCCTGCTACAGGGACGGACCGGGGAGCTGTTTTTT.

In its sample, this clonotype ranks as medium-sized. The CDR3 region is CSVRAGTGQQYF. The CDR3 coding sequence is TGCAGCGTCCGGGCCGGGACAGGGCAGCAGTACTTC. This chain connects TRBV29-1 to TRBJ2-7, with TRBD1 matching over 9 bases. V gave up 6 bases and J gave up 8 bases; unmatched junction bases: 8. The CDR3 is 12 residues long. Looked up from germline, CDR1 is SQVTM and CDR2 is ANQGSEA.

The V gene is TRBV18, the J gene TRBJ1-6; weak D call: TRBD1 (5 bases). The CDR3 is 15 residues long. Trimming took off 0 bases at V and 4 bases at J, with 7 bases between the two ends. Germline V gives CDR1 KGHSH, CDR2 LQKENI. CDR3 sequence reads: CASSPPRGYNSPLHF. CDR3 DNA sequence: TGTGCCAGCTCACCACCGCGGGGGTATAATTCACCCCTCCACTTT. Supplemented by reference TRBV18 and TRBJ1-6, the full variable domain reads NAGVMQNPRHLVRRRGQEARLRCSPMKGHSHVYWYRQLPEEGLKFMVYLQKENIIDESGMPKERFSAEFPKEGPSILRIQQVVRGDSAAYFCASSPPRGYNSPLHFGNGTRLTVT.

By its share, this clonotype is large. The V call is TRBV20-1, the J call TRBJ2-5; D call uncertain. The CDR3 sequence is 13 residues long. V dropped 3 bases and J dropped 5 bases, with 13 bases sitting between them. The V gene's germline CDR1 is DFQATT and CDR2 SNEGSKA (reference sequence). The CDR3 is CSASGSTSETQYF. The CDR3 DNA follows: TGCAGTGCTAGCGGCTCGACAAGCGAGACCCAGTACTTC.

Sample share makes this clonotype large (0.1 to 1%). The chain combines TRBV19 with TRBJ2-6, with a possible D match to TRBD1 (5 bases). V lost 2 bases and J lost 4, with 9 bases in between. Germline loops: CDR1 LNHDA, CDR2 SQIVND (reference sequence). The CDR3 has 15 residues. The CDR3 nucleotides are TGTGCCAGTAGTATAAGACAGACGGGGGCCAACGTCCTGACTTTC. Translating gives CASSIRQTGANVLTF.

By proportion, this clonotype is medium-sized. This chain connects TRBV6-2 or TRBV6-3 to TRBJ2-2; weak D call: TRBD1 (6 bases). Germline V gene lookup returns CDR1 MNHEY and CDR2 SVGEGT. V was pared by 8 bases and J by 4 bases, with 17 bases between. The CDR3 has 15 amino acids. Here the CDR3 DNA reads TGTGCCAGCCTCGGTGCTGACAGGACCACCGGGGAGCTGTTTTTT. Its protein is CASLGADRTTGELFF.

This clonotype is termed medium-sized. The rearrangement joins TRBV5-6 to TRBJ1-2; 9 bases are a match to TRBD1. The CDR3 contains 14 residues. Losses at the gene ends were 1 base for V and 5 bases for J; bases not matched to a gene: 3. Germline V CDR1 and CDR2: SGHDT, YYEEEE. CDR3 sequence (DNA): TGTGCCAGCAGCTTGAACAGGGGGCTGTATGGCTACACCTTC. Translating it yields CASSLNRGLYGYTF. The variable domain in full, with the rest retrieved from reference TRBV5-6 and TRBJ1-2, is DAGVTQSPTHLIKTRGQQVTLRCSPKSGHDTVSWYQQALGQGPQFIFQYYEEEERQRGNFPDRFSGHQFPNYSSELNVNALLLGDSALYLCASSLNRGLYGYTFGSGTRLTVV.

There are many counts of this clonotype. V usage is TRBV29-1 and J usage is TRBJ1-1; tentatively, D is TRBD1 (6 bases). V lost 6 bases to trimming and J lost 4 bases, with 24 bases between them. This CDR3 contains 16 residues. Germline CDR1 is SQVTM and CDR2 is ANQGSEA. The CDR3 DNA reads as TGCAGCGTAAGCTGGCAGGGGTTGGGGTATTCCACTGAAGCTTTCTTT. It is translated as CSVSWQGLGYSTEAFF. Full variable domain (remainder filled in from reference TRBV29-1 and TRBJ1-1): SAVISQKPSRDICQRGTSLTIQCQVDSQVTMMFWYRQQPGQSLTLIATANQGSEATYESGFVIDKFPISRPNLTFSTLTVSNMSPEDSSIYLCSVSWQGLGYSTEAFFGQGTRLTVV.

This clonotype is labeled large. V gene TRBV20-1 combines with J gene TRBJ2-7; D is uncertain. CDR1 DFQATT and CDR2 SNEGSKA come from the germline V gene (reference sequence). Trimming removed 3 bases from V and 5 bases from J, with 11 bases in between. The CDR3 is made up of 12 amino acids. The CDR3 DNA follows: TGCAGTGCTAGTAAGGGCTTCAACGAGCAGTACTTC. This sequence encodes CSASKGFNEQYF.

There are many counts of this clonotype. The genes are TRBV10-2 and TRBJ1-3, with no clear D. The CDR3 loop spans 14 amino acids. Trimming shortened V by 2 bases and J by 1 base, and 6 bases separated the two germline ends. Germline V gives CDR1 WSHSY, CDR2 SAAADI. CDR3 nucleotide sequence: TGCGCCAGCAGTGAGCTCGCTTCTGGAAACACCATATATTTT. This translates into CASSELASGNTIYF.

Details on this clonotype: The CDR3 carries no conserved terminal phenylalanine or tryptophan, so it likely arises from a read error. The DNA is left out, because the CDR3 cannot be placed on it with certainty; the CDR3 is given as TCRdb lists it. CDR3 amino acids: CASTAPTRDEQLL. The V and J genes are TRBV28 and TRBJ2-1; the DNA was not compared with TRBD2, the D call given in the table. The germline V gene encodes CDR1 MDHEN and CDR2 SYDVKM. Ends included, the CDR3 has 13 residues.

This clonotype is classed as medium-sized. The chain carries TRBV12-3 or TRBV12-4 and TRBJ1-1, with 9 positions matching TRBD1. The CDR3 spans 16 residues. After removal of 6 bases from V and 12 bases from J, the junction contained 20 bases not matched to a gene. CDR3 amino acids: CASSPRGGTGPTGTFF. In DNA form, the CDR3 reads TGTGCCAGCAGCCCGAGGGGTGGGACAGGGCCTACAGGAACTTTCTTT.

Points on this clonotype: This CDR3 fails to terminate in the conserved phenylalanine or tryptophan, so it likely reflects a read error. The DNA is left out, because the CDR3 cannot be placed on it with certainty; the CDR3 is given as TCRdb lists it. V usage is TRBV9 and J usage is TRBJ1-4; TRBD1, the table's D call, lacks a check against the DNA. Germline V CDR1 and CDR2: SGDLS, YYNGEE. The CDR3 is made up of 12 amino acids, end residues included. The CDR3 sequence: CASRGGDEKLGV.

Sample share makes this clonotype medium-sized. The chain has TRBV4-3 and TRBJ2-1, with a tentative D call TRBD1 (6 bases). Germline V lookup: CDR1 LGHNA, CDR2 YSLEER. Trimming took 2 bases from V and 0 from J, leaving 17 bases between them. The CDR3 runs 18 residues. The CDR3 DNA reads TGCGCCAGCAGCCAACAAGATTTTACAGGGAGCTCCTACAATGAGCAGTTCTTC. Translated, it gives CASSQQDFTGSSYNEQFF.

This clonotype qualifies as medium-sized. V and J are TRBV18 and TRBJ2-5; 8 bases agree with TRBD2. The V gene end was trimmed by 0 bases and the J gene end by 5 bases; junction bases not matched to a gene: 8. Germline CDR1 KGHSH, CDR2 LQKENI. The length of the CDR3 is 16 residues. Here the CDR3 reads CASSPPKNSGEETQYF. CDR3 nucleotide sequence: TGTGCCAGCTCACCACCGAAGAATAGCGGGGAGGAGACCCAGTACTTC.